The rows below give T cell receptor beta chains drawn from one sample of a study of T cell responses to AZD1222 COVID-19 vaccine. Assay used: immunoSEQ multiplex PCR; TCRdb lists only in-frame clones, some missing. The sample has 90,000 to 120,000 clones, 90% to 95% seen once. Specimen: peripheral blood, collected on day 0 of AZD1222 vaccination. These receptors were obtained from an adult in good health. Each CDR3 is given with its conserved first and last residue. D genes are given only for firm matches. Clone sizes are given selectively: once, few, many, or a class where the clone is expanded.

d_gene | abundance | j_gene | v_gene | CDR3nt | CDR3aa
NA | NA | TRBJ2-3 | TRBV7-2 | TGTGCCAGCAGCTTAGCTGGGGGTACGCAGTATTTT | CASSLAGGTQYF
NA | NA | TRBJ2-3 | TRBV7-2 | TGTGCCAGCAGCTTTACAGATACGCAGTATTTT | CASSFTDTQYF
TRBD1 | NA | TRBJ1-6 | TRBV19 | TGTGCCAGTAGTGTAGCGGACAGGAATTCACCCCTCCACTTT | CASSVADRNSPLHF
TRBD1 | once | TRBJ1-6 | TRBV7-2 | TGTGCCAGCAGCTTGGTTCACTCCGGGACAGGGAACTCACCCCTCCACTTT | CASSLVHSGTGNSPLHF
TRBD1 | NA | TRBJ1-2 | TRBV7-3 | TGTGCCAGCAGCTCGGGACAGCTCTACTATGGCTACACCTTC | CASSSGQLYYGYTF
NA | NA | TRBJ1-1 | TRBV7-9 | TGTGCCAGCAGCCAAAACACTGAAGCTTTCTTT | CASSQNTEAFF
TRBD1 | NA | TRBJ1-2 | TRBV19 | TGTGCCAGTAGTTTCCAGGCGACAGGGACCGCCTATGGCTACACCTTC | CASSFQATGTAYGYTF
NA | NA | TRBJ2-7 | TRBV5-6 | TGTGCCTCCCAGGGGGGCAGGGATTACGAGCAGTACTTC | CASQGGRDYEQYF
TRBD1 | NA | TRBJ1-2 | TRBV29-1 | TGCAGCGCGGCCGTCATCCAATTGACAGGGGGCAATTCGAACGGCTACACCTTC | CSAAVIQLTGGNSNGYTF
TRBD2 | NA | TRBJ2-1 | TRBV7-7 | TGTGCCAGCAGCTTAAGTAGCGGGGGGGCCGCTGAGCAGTTCTTC | CASSLSSGGAAEQFF
NA | NA | TRBJ1-2 | TRBV7-9 | TGTGCCAGCAGCTTAGATGCGGGGGGCACCTATGGCTACACCTTC | CASSLDAGGTYGYTF
NA | NA | TRBJ2-5 | TRBV2 | TGTGCCAGCAGTGGTGGCGGGGGCGAGACCCAGTACTTC | CASSGGGGETQYF
NA | NA | TRBJ1-6 | TRBV3-1/TRBV3-2 | TGTGCCAGCAGCCCGACACTGGATAATTCACCCCTCCACTTT | CASSPTLDNSPLHF
NA | NA | TRBJ2-6 | TRBV3-1/TRBV3-2 | TGTGCCAGCAGCCACGTCGACAGGTTCCGCTCCTCTGGGGCCAACGTCCTGACTTTC | CASSHVDRFRSSGANVLTF
NA | NA | TRBJ1-6 | TRBV12-3/TRBV12-4 | TGTGCCAGCACTTGGACGCAGAATTCACCCCTCCACTTT | CASTWTQNSPLHF
TRBD1 | once | TRBJ1-2 | TRBV30 | TGTGCCTGGAGTCTGGACAGGGGCCGGGAGACCTTC | CAWSLDRGRETF
NA | NA | TRBJ2-5 | TRBV7-2 | TGTGCCAGCAGCTTAGGGTCCCGGGGTCACCAAGAGACCCAGTACTTC | CASSLGSRGHQETQYF
NA | NA | TRBJ1-3 | TRBV10-3 | TGTGCCTCCGGGAGGGGGAATTCTGGAAACACCATATATTTT | CASGRGNSGNTIYF
NA | NA | TRBJ2-3 | TRBV9 | TGTGCCAGCAGCCCAGGGGGAGGGTTAAGCACAGATACGCAGTATTTT | CASSPGGGLSTDTQYF
NA | NA | TRBJ2-5 | TRBV3-1/TRBV3-2 | TGTGCCAGCAGCCTGACTAGAGACGGGGACCAGTACTTC | CASSLTRDGDQYF
TRBD2 | once | TRBJ2-1 | TRBV3-1/TRBV3-2 | TGTGCCAGCAGCCAAGGTAGTAGGACTAGCGGGGTACGTCAACTAAACAATGAGCAGTTCTTC | CASSQGSRTSGVRQLNNEQFF
NA | NA | TRBJ1-1 | TRBV7-9 | TGTGCCAGCTTAATGAAGAACACTGAAGCTTTCTTT | CASLMKNTEAFF
TRBD2 | NA | TRBJ2-1 | TRBV9 | TGTGCCAGCAGCGTTGGGTCTAGCGGTTCCTACAATGAGCAGTTCTTC | CASSVGSSGSYNEQFF